One sample yielded the 12 T cell receptor beta chains listed below, sequenced in a study of T-cell memory formation after mild COVID-19. TCRdb passed the 5' RACE reads through MiXCR, listing each CDR3 protein once. The sample holds hundreds of thousands of distinct CDR3 sequences; about a sixth are singletons and the top ten take 23%. The sequencing sample was made of PBMCs or a T cell subset sorted from them (not recorded which). These receptors were obtained from a man between 18 and 35 years old who had mild COVID-19 (a few samples of this study predate the infection). Cell type and time point are not known.

This clonotype was seen a few times. V and J are TRBV12-3 or TRBV12-4 and TRBJ1-5, with D possibly being TRBD1 (5 bases). The V gene lost 2 bases and the J gene lost 6 bases, with 14 bases spanning the gap. This CDR3 is built from 15 residues. The CDR3 reads CASSLSGGGLQPQHF. In nucleotides, the CDR3 is TGTGCCAGCAGTTTATCCGGGGGAGGACTTCAGCCCCAGCATTTT.

The chain is built from TRBV5-1 and TRBJ2-2; the match to TRBD2 covers 9 bases. Germline V CDR1 and CDR2: SGHRS, YFSETQ. CDR3 size: 15 residues. V gave up 4 bases and J gave up 4 bases; unmatched junction bases: 5. CDR3 DNA: TGCGCCAGCAGCACCGGACTAGCGAGCACCGGGGAGCTGTTTTTT. Residues: CASSTGLASTGELFF.

The genes are TRBV6-2 or TRBV6-3 and TRBJ2-5; the D is unclear. This CDR3 region has 13 residues. CDR1 MNHEY and CDR2 SVGEGT come from the germline V gene. Trimming left V 5 bases short and J 5 bases short, with 12 bases between. The DNA for the CDR3 is TGTGCCAGCAGTGTGATGGGGTCGGAGACCCAGTACTTC. This translates into CASSVMGSETQYF.

This clonotype has at least ten counts. V is TRBV5-1 and J is TRBJ1-1; D is unclear. Trimming shortened V by 4 bases and J by 1 base, and 14 bases separated the two germline ends. CDR1 is SGHRS and CDR2 is YFSETQ in the germline V gene. This CDR3 region has 15 residues. CDR3 sequence: CASSPAVLTNTEAFF. The CDR3, as DNA: TGCGCCAGCAGCCCGGCGGTTCTGACGAACACTGAAGCTTTCTTT.

The chain links TRBV5-1 to TRBJ1-1; maybe TRBD1 (6 bases). The CDR3 runs 15 residues. Per germline, CDR1 SGHRS and CDR2 YFSETQ. V was clipped by 0 bases and J by 4 bases, with 13 bases between them. CDR3 in amino acids: CASSLVGTRGTEAFF. For the CDR3, the DNA is TGCGCCAGCAGCTTGGTGGGCACCAGGGGCACTGAAGCTTTCTTT.

The V gene is TRBV4-1, the J gene TRBJ2-2, with D possibly being TRBD1 (5 bases). Deletions cut 0 bases from V and 8 bases from J, with 13 bases between. The CDR3 is made up of 15 amino acids. CDR1 is MGHRA, CDR2 YSYEKL, per germline. For the CDR3, the DNA is TGCGCCAGCAGCCAAGAACCAGGGCGAGGAGGGGAGCTGTTTTTT. It yields the protein CASSQEPGRGGELFF.

The sample holds a few counts of this clonotype. The rearrangement uses TRBV13 and TRBJ1-1, with D perhaps matching TRBD1 (5 bases). This CDR3 comprises 15 residues. CDR1 PRHDT and CDR2 FYEKMQ come from the germline V gene (reference sequence). Trimming left V 0 bases short and J 7 bases short, with 15 bases between. DNA of the CDR3: TGTGCCAGCAGCTTAGGCTATAGGATGGGGGTTGAAGCTTTCTTT. Translation: CASSLGYRMGVEAFF.

This chain links TRBV7-2 with TRBJ1-6, with 9 nucleotides matching TRBD1. Germline trimming cut 0 bases from V and 10 bases from J; bases unmatched to any gene: 4. The CDR3 runs to 15 residues. Germline CDR1 and CDR2: SGHTA and FQGNSA. Written as DNA, the CDR3 is TGTGCCAGCAGCTTAGCTAGGACAGGGGTGTCACCCCTCCACTTT. Its translation is CASSLARTGVSPLHF.

This clonotype was observed a few times. The chain links TRBV2 to TRBJ1-1; a weak D match, TRBD1 (5 bases). The CDR3 loop spans 14 amino acids. The germline V gene encodes CDR1 SNHLY and CDR2 FYNNEI. The V and J ends lost 8 bases and 1 base respectively, with 14 bases between them. CDR3 sequence: CASLGTEGNTEAFF. The CDR3 bases are TGTGCCAGCCTAGGGACCGAAGGGAACACTGAAGCTTTCTTT.

There are a few counts of this clonotype. The J gene is TRBJ2-1, the V gene TRBV16; D is unresolved. Trimming shortened V by 1 base and J by 11 bases, and 6 bases separated the two germline ends. Germline CDR1 and CDR2: KGHSY and FQNENV. CDR3 length equals 11 residues. The CDR3, as DNA: TGTGCCAGCAGCCAATTTCAGCAGCAGTTCTTC. As protein: CASSQFQQQFF.

This clonotype was seen ten or more times. V and J are TRBV20-1 and TRBJ2-7; 9 nucleotides align to TRBD1. This CDR3 spans 12 amino acids. The ends lost 5 bases at V and 4 bases at J; junction bases unmatched: 3. Germline values: CDR1 DFQATT, CDR2 SNEGSKA (reference sequence). The CDR3 DNA reads as TGCAGTGCTCGGGACAGGGAGTACGAGCAGTACTTC. Its protein is CSARDREYEQYF.

In its sample, this clonotype was seen many times. This chain joins TRBV7-2 and TRBJ2-4, with TRBD1 matching over 8 bases. CDR1 and CDR2 from the germline V gene are SGHTA and FQGNSA. V gave up 3 bases and J gave up 6 bases; unmatched junction bases: 4. CDR3 length: 14 residues. The CDR3 protein is CASSFRQGSNIQYF. The CDR3 DNA reads as TGTGCCAGCAGCTTCAGACAGGGGTCAAACATTCAGTACTTC.